The rows below give T cell receptor beta chains drawn from one sample of a study of identical twins. TCRdb fed the 5' RACE reads into MiXCR, producing one record per CDR3 protein. The profile shows fewer than 650,000 distinct CDR3 sequences, 9% to 10% of them singletons. Another study also made use of these data, one on yellow fever vaccine responses in identical twins.

Sequencing used PBMCs. The source of these receptors is a woman aged 18-35 years in good health. CDR3s include the opening cysteine and the closing phenylalanine or tryptophan. D genes are given only for firm matches. Where a row states a size, it is once, few, many or the class of an expanded clone; other rows omit it.

abundance: -
v_gene: TRBV30
d_gene: -
j_gene: TRBJ2-3
CDR3nt: TGTGCCTGGAACAGGGAGAAAACAGATACGCAGTATTTT
CDR3aa: CAWNREKTDTQYF

abundance: -
v_gene: TRBV27
d_gene: TRBD1
j_gene: TRBJ2-4
CDR3nt: TGTGCCAGCAGTCCAACAGGGGGCCAAGGACAGTACTTC
CDR3aa: CASSPTGGQGQYF

abundance: few
v_gene: TRBV6-1
d_gene: -
j_gene: TRBJ1-1
CDR3nt: TGTGCCAGCAGCCGAACCGCGGACGGGAACACTGAAGCTTTCTTT
CDR3aa: CASSRTADGNTEAFF

abundance: -
v_gene: TRBV5-6
d_gene: TRBD2
j_gene: TRBJ2-1
CDR3nt: TGTGCCAGCAGCTTGATCGGGACTACCGACAATGAGCAGTTCTTC
CDR3aa: CASSLIGTTDNEQFF

abundance: few
v_gene: TRBV6-1
d_gene: TRBD2
j_gene: TRBJ2-3
CDR3nt: TGTGCCAGCAGCCCCGGCGGGGGGATCACAGATACGCAGTATTTT
CDR3aa: CASSPGGGITDTQYF

abundance: many
v_gene: TRBV11-2
d_gene: -
j_gene: TRBJ1-6
CDR3nt: TGTGCCAGCAGCCCCCAGGGGAACTCCTATAATTCACCCCTCCACTTT
CDR3aa: CASSPQGNSYNSPLHF

abundance: few
v_gene: TRBV20-1
d_gene: TRBD1
j_gene: TRBJ2-1
CDR3nt: TGCAGTGCCCCCTATACAGGGGGGTCTAATGAGCAGTTCTTC
CDR3aa: CSAPYTGGSNEQFF

abundance: few
v_gene: TRBV5-6
d_gene: -
j_gene: TRBJ2-6
CDR3nt: TGTGCCAGCAGAAACGCCAGCTCCCGGGCCGGGGCCAACGTCCTGACTTTC
CDR3aa: CASRNASSRAGANVLTF

abundance: once
v_gene: TRBV7-2
d_gene: -
j_gene: TRBJ2-7
CDR3nt: TGTGCCAGCAGCTTAGCGCAGGGGTTTGGCGAGCAGTACTTT
CDR3aa: CASSLAQGFGEQYF

abundance: few
v_gene: TRBV24-1
d_gene: -
j_gene: TRBJ2-5
CDR3nt: TGTGCCACCAGTGATTTTGGCAGAGAGACCCAGTACTTC
CDR3aa: CATSDFGRETQYF

abundance: few
v_gene: TRBV7-2
d_gene: -
j_gene: TRBJ2-1
CDR3nt: TGTGCCAGCAGCTTACGCGGGCCGTTCGATGAGCAGTTCTTC
CDR3aa: CASSLRGPFDEQFF

abundance: -
v_gene: TRBV28
d_gene: TRBD2
j_gene: TRBJ2-1
CDR3nt: TGTGCCAGCAGTTCCACCCGACTAGCGGGCTCTGAGCAGTTCTTC
CDR3aa: CASSSTRLAGSEQFF

abundance: few
v_gene: TRBV12-3/TRBV12-4
d_gene: TRBD1
j_gene: TRBJ2-7
CDR3nt: TGTGCCAGCAGTTCACACGGGACAGGGGACTACGAGCAGTACTTC
CDR3aa: CASSSHGTGDYEQYF

abundance: few
v_gene: TRBV29-1
d_gene: -
j_gene: TRBJ2-5
CDR3nt: TGCAGCGTTGAGGGACAAAAGTCGTGGGAGACCCAGTACTTC
CDR3aa: CSVEGQKSWETQYF

abundance: few
v_gene: TRBV6-2/TRBV6-3
d_gene: -
j_gene: TRBJ2-1
CDR3nt: TGTGCCAGCAGTCAGCGGTACGACTACAATGAGCAGTTCTTC
CDR3aa: CASSQRYDYNEQFF

abundance: -
v_gene: TRBV12-3/TRBV12-4
d_gene: -
j_gene: TRBJ2-7
CDR3nt: TGTGCCAGCAAAACGACAGGAGACTCCTACGAGCAGTACTTC
CDR3aa: CASKTTGDSYEQYF

abundance: many
v_gene: TRBV7-2
d_gene: -
j_gene: TRBJ2-3
CDR3nt: TGTGCCAGCAGCCCGGGGTTCCCCCGATCCCCCACAGATACGCAGTATTTT
CDR3aa: CASSPGFPRSPTDTQYF